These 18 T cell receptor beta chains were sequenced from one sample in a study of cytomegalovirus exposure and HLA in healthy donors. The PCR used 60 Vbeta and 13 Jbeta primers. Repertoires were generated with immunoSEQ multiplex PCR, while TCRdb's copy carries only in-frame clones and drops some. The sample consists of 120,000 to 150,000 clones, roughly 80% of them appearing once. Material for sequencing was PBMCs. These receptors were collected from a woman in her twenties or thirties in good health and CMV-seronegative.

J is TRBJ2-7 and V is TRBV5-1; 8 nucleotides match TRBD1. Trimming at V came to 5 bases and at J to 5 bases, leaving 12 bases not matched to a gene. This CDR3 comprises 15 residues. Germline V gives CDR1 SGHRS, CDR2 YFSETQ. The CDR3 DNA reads TGCGCCAGCAGACCTCCCACGGACAGGGCCCACGAGCAGTACTTC. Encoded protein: CASRPPTDRAHEQYF.

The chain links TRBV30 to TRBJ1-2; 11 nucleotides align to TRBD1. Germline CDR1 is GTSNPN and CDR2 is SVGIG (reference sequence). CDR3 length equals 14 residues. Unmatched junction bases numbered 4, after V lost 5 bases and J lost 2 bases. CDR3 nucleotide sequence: TGTGCCTGGCGCCGGGACAGGGGGAACTATGGCTACACCTTC. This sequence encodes CAWRRDRGNYGYTF.

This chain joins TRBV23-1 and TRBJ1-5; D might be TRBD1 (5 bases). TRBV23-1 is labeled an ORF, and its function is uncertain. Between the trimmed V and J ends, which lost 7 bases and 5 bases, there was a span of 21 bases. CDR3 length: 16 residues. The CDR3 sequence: CASIPGQGVCYQPQHF. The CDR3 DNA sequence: TGCGCCAGCATTCCCGGACAAGGCGTCTGTTATCAGCCCCAGCATTTT.

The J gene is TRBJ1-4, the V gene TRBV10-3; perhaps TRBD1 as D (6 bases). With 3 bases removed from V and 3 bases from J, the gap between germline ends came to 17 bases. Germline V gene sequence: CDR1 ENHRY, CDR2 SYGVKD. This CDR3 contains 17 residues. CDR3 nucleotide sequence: TGTGCCATCAGTGAAGACAGACCGGGACACTCTAATGAAAAACTGTTTTTT. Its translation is CAISEDRPGHSNEKLFF.

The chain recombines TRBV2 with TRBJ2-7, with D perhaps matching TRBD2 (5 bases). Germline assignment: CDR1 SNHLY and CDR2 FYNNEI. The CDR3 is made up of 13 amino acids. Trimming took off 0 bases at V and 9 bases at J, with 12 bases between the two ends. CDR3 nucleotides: TGTGCCAGCAGTGAAGCGCTACCCGGAGGGCAGTACTTC. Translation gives CASSEALPGGQYF.

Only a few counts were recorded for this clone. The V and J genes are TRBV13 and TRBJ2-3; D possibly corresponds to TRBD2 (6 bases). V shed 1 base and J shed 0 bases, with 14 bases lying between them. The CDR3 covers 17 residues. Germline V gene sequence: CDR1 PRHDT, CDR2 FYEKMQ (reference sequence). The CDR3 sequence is CASSLVGTYGSTDTQYF. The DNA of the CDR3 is TGTGCCAGCAGCTTAGTAGGGACTTACGGTAGCACAGATACGCAGTATTTT.

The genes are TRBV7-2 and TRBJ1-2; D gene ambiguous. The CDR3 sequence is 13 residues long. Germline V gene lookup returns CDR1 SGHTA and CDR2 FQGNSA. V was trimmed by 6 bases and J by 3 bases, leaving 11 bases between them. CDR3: CASRAQSDYGYTF. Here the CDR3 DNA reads TGTGCCAGCAGGGCACAGTCGGACTATGGCTACACCTTC. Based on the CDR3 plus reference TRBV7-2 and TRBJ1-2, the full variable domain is GAGVSQSPSNKVTEKGKDVELRCDPISGHTALYWYRQSLGQGLEFLIYFQGNSAPDKSGLPSDRFSAERTGGSVSTLTIQRTQQEDSAVYLCASRAQSDYGYTFGSGTRLTVV.

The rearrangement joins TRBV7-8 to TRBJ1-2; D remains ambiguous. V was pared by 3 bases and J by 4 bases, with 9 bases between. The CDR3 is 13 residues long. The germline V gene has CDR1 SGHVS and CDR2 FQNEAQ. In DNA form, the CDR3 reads TGTGCCAGCAGCTTTTCACAGACCTATGGCTACACCTTC. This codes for CASSFSQTYGYTF.

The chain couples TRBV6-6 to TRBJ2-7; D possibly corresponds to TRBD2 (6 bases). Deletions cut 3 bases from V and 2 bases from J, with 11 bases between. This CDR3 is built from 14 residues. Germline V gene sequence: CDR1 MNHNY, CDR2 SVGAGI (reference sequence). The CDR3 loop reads CASSYRGIAYEQYF. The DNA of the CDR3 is TGTGCCAGCAGTTATCGGGGGATCGCCTACGAGCAGTACTTC.

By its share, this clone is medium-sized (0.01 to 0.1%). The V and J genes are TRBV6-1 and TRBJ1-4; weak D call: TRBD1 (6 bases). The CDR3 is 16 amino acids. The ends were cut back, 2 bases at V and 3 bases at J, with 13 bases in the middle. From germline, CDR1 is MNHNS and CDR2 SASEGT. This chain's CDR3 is CASSESEGVANEKLFF. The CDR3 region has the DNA TGTGCCAGCAGTGAAAGCGAGGGGGTTGCTAATGAAAAACTGTTTTTT.

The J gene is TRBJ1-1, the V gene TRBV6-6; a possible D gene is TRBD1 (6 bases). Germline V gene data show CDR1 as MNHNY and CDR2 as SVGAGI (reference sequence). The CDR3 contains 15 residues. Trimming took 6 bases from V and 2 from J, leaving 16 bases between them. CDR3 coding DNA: TGTGCCAGCAGGGAGGACAGTAGCTTTAACACTGAAGCTTTCTTT. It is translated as CASREDSSFNTEAFF.

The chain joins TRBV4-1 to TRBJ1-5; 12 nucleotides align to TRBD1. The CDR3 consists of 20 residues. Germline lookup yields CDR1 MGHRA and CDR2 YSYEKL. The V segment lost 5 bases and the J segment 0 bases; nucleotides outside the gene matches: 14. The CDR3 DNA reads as TGCGCCAGCAGCGAGAGAACGCCGGGACAGGGGGCCTTTAGCAATCAGCCCCAGCATTTT. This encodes CASSERTPGQGAFSNQPQHF.

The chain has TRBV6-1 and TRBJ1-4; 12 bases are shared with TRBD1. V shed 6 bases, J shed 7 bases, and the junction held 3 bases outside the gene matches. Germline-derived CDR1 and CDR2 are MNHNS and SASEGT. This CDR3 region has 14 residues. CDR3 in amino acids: CASRGQGAIEKLFF. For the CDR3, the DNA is TGTGCCAGCAGGGGACAGGGGGCGATTGAAAAACTGTTTTTT.

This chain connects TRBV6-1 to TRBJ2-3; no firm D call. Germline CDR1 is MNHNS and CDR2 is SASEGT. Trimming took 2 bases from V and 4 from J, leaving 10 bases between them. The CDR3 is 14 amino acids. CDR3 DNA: TGTGCCAGCAGTGAATACCAGATGGCAGATACGCAGTATTTT. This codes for CASSEYQMADTQYF.

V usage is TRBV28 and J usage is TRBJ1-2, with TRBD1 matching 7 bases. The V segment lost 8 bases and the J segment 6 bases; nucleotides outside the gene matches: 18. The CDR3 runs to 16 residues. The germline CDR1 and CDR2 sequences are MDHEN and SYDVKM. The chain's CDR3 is CASQIQGTYRFDGYTF. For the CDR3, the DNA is TGTGCCAGCCAGATACAGGGGACATATCGGTTTGATGGCTACACCTTC.

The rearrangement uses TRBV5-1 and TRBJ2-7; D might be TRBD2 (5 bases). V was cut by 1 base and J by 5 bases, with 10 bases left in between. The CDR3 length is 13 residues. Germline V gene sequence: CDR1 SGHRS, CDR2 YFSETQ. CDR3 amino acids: CASSLLGGDEQYF. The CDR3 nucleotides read TGCGCCAGCAGCTTGCTAGGAGGCGACGAGCAGTACTTC.

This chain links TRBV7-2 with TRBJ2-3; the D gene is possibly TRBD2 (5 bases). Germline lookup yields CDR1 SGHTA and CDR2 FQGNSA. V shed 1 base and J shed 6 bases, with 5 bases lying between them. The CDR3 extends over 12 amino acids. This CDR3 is CASSLVADTQYF. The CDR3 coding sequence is TGTGCCAGCAGCTTAGTAGCGGATACGCAGTATTTT.

The CDR3 DNA reads TGCGCCAGCAGCTCGGGACAGGGGTCCTACGAGCAGTACTTC. This gives the protein CASSSGQGSYEQYF. The chain uses TRBV5-1 and TRBJ2-7; 10 nucleotides line up with TRBD1. This CDR3 is 14 amino acids long. The junction had 1 base not matched to a gene; V was cut back by 3 bases and J by 1 base. Looked up from germline, CDR1 is SGHRS and CDR2 is YFSETQ.